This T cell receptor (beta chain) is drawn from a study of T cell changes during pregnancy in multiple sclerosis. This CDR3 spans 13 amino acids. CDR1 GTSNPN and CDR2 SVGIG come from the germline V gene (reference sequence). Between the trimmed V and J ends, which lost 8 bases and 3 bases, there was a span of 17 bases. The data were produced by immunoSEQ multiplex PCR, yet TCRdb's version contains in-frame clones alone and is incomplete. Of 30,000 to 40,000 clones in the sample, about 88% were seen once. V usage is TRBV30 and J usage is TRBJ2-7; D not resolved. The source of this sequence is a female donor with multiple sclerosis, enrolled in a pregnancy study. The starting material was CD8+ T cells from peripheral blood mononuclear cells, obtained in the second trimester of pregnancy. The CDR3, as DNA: TGTGCCCCGTTTGGAGAAATGGGCTACGAGCAGTACTTC. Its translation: CAPFGEMGYEQYF.